Shown below are 25 T cell receptor beta chains from a single sample sequenced in a study of T cell repertoires in aging, cancer and after chemotherapy. Multiplex touch-down PCR with TRB-A/B primers amplified rearranged V-D-J TRB sequences. Via MiXCR, TCRdb re-called the multiplex PCR reads, giving one row per CDR3 protein. The sample lists some 9,500 distinct CDR3 sequences, approximately 25% seen once, with over 2% in the top ten. The template was genomic DNA from peripheral blood, not RNA. The material sequenced was blood. Receptors originate from a human donor in good health.

The chain employs TRBV5-6 and TRBJ1-6; 8 nucleotides match TRBD1. This CDR3 spans 16 amino acids. Germline V gene lookup returns CDR1 SGHDT and CDR2 YYEEEE. The V segment lost 6 bases and the J segment 9 bases; nucleotides outside the gene matches: 14. The chain's CDR3 is CASTNRGAGNFSPLHF. CDR3 in DNA: TGTGCCAGCACCAACAGGGGGGCAGGAAATTTTTCACCCCTCCACTTT. Full variable domain (rest looked up from reference TRBV5-6 and TRBJ1-6): DAGVTQSPTHLIKTRGQQVTLRCSPKSGHDTVSWYQQALGQGPQFIFQYYEEEERQRGNFPDRFSGHQFPNYSSELNVNALLLGDSALYLCASTNRGAGNFSPLHFGNGTRLTVT.

This clonotype was picked up a small number of times. The chain employs TRBV5-1 and TRBJ1-2, with 7 bases identical to TRBD1. This CDR3 region has 15 residues. Germline-derived CDR1 and CDR2 are SGHRS and YFSETQ. V gave up 0 bases and J gave up 2 bases; unmatched junction bases: 4. CDR3 coding DNA: TGCGCCAGCAGCTTGGGAGCAGGGGGAAACTATGGCTACACCTTC. This encodes CASSLGAGGNYGYTF.

As to this clonotype: A much larger clone is a single base away; this may be a read error. This chain joins TRBV15 and TRBJ2-6; D tentatively fits TRBD1 or TRBD2 (5 bases each). The V and J ends lost 6 bases and 0 bases respectively, with 15 bases between them. Germline V lookup: CDR1 LNHNV, CDR2 YYDKDF (reference sequence). This CDR3 region has 17 residues. This CDR3 reads CATRIQDGNSGANVLTF. CDR3 nucleotide sequence: TGTGCCACCAGAATACAGGACGGGAACTCTGGGGCCAACGTCCTGACTTTC.

The chain employs TRBV19 and TRBJ2-3; weak D call: TRBD2 (7 bases). Germline V gene data show CDR1 as LNHDA and CDR2 as SQIVND (reference sequence). The CDR3 has 19 residues. The V end was cut by 7 bases, the J end by 3 bases, with 29 bases between. The CDR3 DNA is TGTGCCAGTACCCCCCTAGCGTACCCTTCGAGGGGGGGTACAGATACGCAGTATTTT. Its translation: CASTPLAYPSRGGTDTQYF.

The J gene is TRBJ2-5, the V gene TRBV5-1; no clear D. The ends were cut back, 1 base at V and 5 bases at J, with 12 bases in the middle. Germline V lookup: CDR1 SGHRS, CDR2 YFSETQ. This CDR3 has 14 residues. CDR3 in DNA: TGCGCCAGCAGCTTGCAAGATTCCGGGGAGACCCAGTACTTC. This encodes CASSLQDSGETQYF.

This clonotype showed up just a few times. CDR3 bases: TGCGCCAGCAGCCAAGTTTTCCGGGGGGCAGGTGATAACTATGGCTACACCTTC. Translation: CASSQVFRGAGDNYGYTF. This rearrangement joins TRBV4-3 to TRBJ1-2, with a possible D match to TRBD1 (6 bases). The CDR3 runs to 18 residues. Deletions cut 1 base from V and 1 base from J, with 19 bases between. Germline CDR1 and CDR2: LGHNA and YSLEER.

This clonotype was seen a few times. The V and J genes are TRBV6-2 or TRBV6-3 and TRBJ2-4; no firm D call. This CDR3 spans 12 amino acids. Trimming shortened V by 6 bases and J by 6 bases, and 9 bases separated the two germline ends. Per germline, CDR1 MNHEY and CDR2 SVGEGT. CDR3 DNA: TGTGCCAGCAGCCCCGTTGGAAACATTCAGTACTTC. It translates to CASSPVGNIQYF.

A remark on this clonotype: This could be a read error, since a much larger clone is one nucleotide away. The J gene is TRBJ1-5, the V gene TRBV28; D call uncertain. The CDR3 runs 16 residues. V lost 2 bases to trimming and J lost 0 bases, with 11 bases between them. Germline values: CDR1 MDHEN, CDR2 SYDVKM. The CDR3 DNA sequence: TGTGCCAGCAGTTTAATCGGCAGCCATAGCAATCAGCCCCAGCATTTT. Amino acid sequence: CASSLIGSHSNQPQHF.

The chain joins TRBV24-1 to TRBJ2-1; D possibly corresponds to TRBD1 (6 bases). This CDR3 has 16 residues. Germline V gene sequence: CDR1 KGHDR, CDR2 SFDVKD. V was clipped by 4 bases and J by 5 bases, with 17 bases between them. CDR3 nucleotides: TGTGCCACCAGTGACCGGACAGCCCAGCTTAACAATGAGCAGTTCTTC. This sequence encodes CATSDRTAQLNNEQFF.

The chain carries TRBV6-2 or TRBV6-3 and TRBJ2-1; 10 nucleotides align to TRBD2. Germline trimming cut 0 bases from V and 8 bases from J; bases unmatched to any gene: 10. CDR1 and CDR2 from the germline V gene are MNHEY and SVGEGT. The CDR3 is 17 residues long. The CDR3 nucleotides read TGTGCCAGCAGTTACTCGTTGCTAGCGGGAGTTATCGATGAGCAGTTCTTC. This gives the protein CASSYSLLAGVIDEQFF.

The rearrangement links TRBV12-3 or TRBV12-4 to TRBJ2-1, with 11 nucleotides matching TRBD2. The CDR3 is made up of 15 amino acids. The trim removed 1 base at V and 8 bases at J, leaving 4 bases unmatched. The CDR3 bases are TGTGCCAGCAGTTTAGTAGCGGGAGGGCCCGATGAGCAGTTCTTC. It translates to CASSLVAGGPDEQFF.

The chain uses TRBV9 and TRBJ2-1; maybe TRBD2 (6 bases). The length of the CDR3 is 15 residues. Looked up from germline, CDR1 is SGDLS and CDR2 is YYNGEE. The V end lost 0 bases, the J end lost 9 bases, and 16 bases lay between the germline ends. CDR3 sequence (DNA): TGTGCCAGCAGCGTAGATGGGGGAACTAGCACTGAGCAGTTCTTC. It encodes CASSVDGGTSTEQFF.

By share, this clonotype counts as medium-sized. The chain couples TRBV20-1 to TRBJ1-6; possibly TRBD1 for D (6 bases). V lost 3 bases and J 6 bases, leaving 9 bases between the germline ends. The length of the CDR3 is 13 residues. CDR1 and CDR2 from the germline V gene are DFQATT and SNEGSKA (reference sequence). The chain's CDR3 is CSARSGVNSPLHF. CDR3 DNA: TGCAGTGCTAGGTCAGGGGTTAATTCACCCCTCCACTTT.

This sequence joins TRBV12-3 or TRBV12-4 and TRBJ2-3; D is ambiguous. The CDR3 extends over 16 amino acids. V gave up 5 bases and J gave up 0 bases, with 15 bases separating them. The CDR3 protein is CASSRQRRISTDTQYF. CDR3 DNA: TGTGCCAGCAGTCGTCAACGACGGATTAGCACAGATACGCAGTATTTT.

This clonotype showed up just a few times. Here the CDR3 reads CASSRREASGAFF. CDR3 DNA: TGTGCCAGCTCACGGAGGGAGGCCTCGGGCGCTTTCTTT. The chain combines TRBV18 with TRBJ1-1; D unclear. The CDR3 is 13 residues long. The germline CDR1 and CDR2 sequences are KGHSH and LQKENI. Between the trimmed V and J ends, which lost 4 bases and 11 bases, there was a span of 17 bases.

The chain has TRBV29-1 and TRBJ2-1, with 8 bases fitting TRBD2. The germline gives CDR1 SQVTM, CDR2 ANQGSEA. V shed 6 bases, J shed 7 bases, and the junction held 11 bases outside the gene matches. The CDR3 sequence is 14 residues long. CDR3 region: CSVRGTTSENEQFF. CDR3 DNA sequence: TGCAGCGTCAGGGGAACGACTAGCGAAAATGAGCAGTTCTTC.

The rearrangement uses TRBV21-1 and TRBJ1-1; the DNA was not compared with TRBD1, the D call given in the table. TRBV21-1 is a pseudogene segment. The CDR3 sequence is 13 residues long. The CDR3 is CASSSDRGPEAFF. In nucleotides, the CDR3 is TGTGCCAGCTCCTCGGACAGGGGACCTGAAGCTTTCTTT.

This clonotype was detected only a few times. V usage is TRBV4-3 and J usage is TRBJ2-5; D is perhaps TRBD1 or TRBD2 (6 bases each). The CDR3 is made up of 16 amino acids. Germline loops: CDR1 LGHNA, CDR2 YSLEER. Trimming cost V 0 bases and J 4 bases, with 15 bases left between them. The CDR3 here is CASSQEWGQGGETQYF. Here the CDR3 DNA reads TGCGCCAGCAGCCAAGAATGGGGGCAGGGAGGAGAGACCCAGTACTTC.

This clonotype is medium-sized (0.01 to 0.1%). The chain carries TRBV10-1 and TRBJ2-3; 13 bases are shared with TRBD2. Germline V lookup: CDR1 WNHNN, CDR2 SYGVQD (reference sequence). V was pared by 4 bases and J by 5 bases, with 15 bases of the junction left unmatched. This CDR3 has 19 amino acids. CDR3 DNA sequence: TGCGCCAGCAGTGCCACACTCGGACTAGCGGGAGACCGGGAAGATACGCAGTATTTT. It translates to CASSATLGLAGDREDTQYF.

In this sample, this clonotype is medium-sized (0.01 to 0.1%). The rearrangement links TRBV4-3 to TRBJ1-2; D is ambiguous. Germline-derived CDR1 and CDR2 are LGHNA and YSLEER. V was trimmed by 0 bases and J by 3 bases, leaving 14 bases between them. The CDR3 loop spans 16 amino acids. For the CDR3, the DNA is TGCGCCAGCAGCCAAGATAGTGAAACGGTATACTATGGCTACACCTTC. Protein product: CASSQDSETVYYGYTF.

There are a few counts of this clonotype. For the CDR3, the DNA is TGTGCCAGCAGTTCGGGACAGGTGAACACCGGGGAGCTGTTTTTT. It specifies CASSSGQVNTGELFF. The chain recombines TRBV28 with TRBJ2-2; 8 nucleotides align to TRBD1. This CDR3 region has 15 residues. Trimming removed 4 bases from V and 1 base from J; junction bases left unmatched: 2. CDR1 is MDHEN and CDR2 is SYDVKM in the germline V gene.

This clonotype has a handful of counts. The chain couples TRBV15 to TRBJ2-1; 8 bases line up with TRBD2. The V segment lost 8 bases and the J segment 6 bases; nucleotides outside the gene matches: 6. This CDR3 has 13 residues. Germline V gene data show CDR1 as LNHNV and CDR2 as YYDKDF (reference sequence). The CDR3 DNA follows: TGTGCCACCTCTTATGGGACTAGCAATGAGCAGTTCTTC. Translating gives CATSYGTSNEQFF.

This clonotype has just a few counts. The chain combines TRBV5-1 with TRBJ2-7; perhaps TRBD2 as D (6 bases). From germline, CDR1 is SGHRS and CDR2 YFSETQ. CDR3 length: 15 amino acids. Trimming took off 4 bases at V and 0 bases at J, with 14 bases between the two ends. The CDR3 here is CASSVGERVSYEQYF. The CDR3 coding sequence is TGCGCCAGCAGCGTAGGTGAGCGGGTCTCCTACGAGCAGTACTTC.

The V call is TRBV20-1, the J call TRBJ2-7, with 12 nucleotides matching TRBD2. Germline values: CDR1 DFQATT, CDR2 SNEGSKA (reference sequence). The CDR3 covers 15 residues. Trimming took 3 bases from V and 5 from J; bases not matched to a gene: 8. In DNA, the CDR3 is TGCAGTGCTAGGACTAGCGGGAGACTCCCCAACGAGCAGTACTTC. This translates into CSARTSGRLPNEQYF.

V gene TRBV28 combines with J gene TRBJ2-2; 8 bases fit TRBD2. Losses at the gene ends were 0 bases for V and 6 bases for J; bases not matched to a gene: 12. This CDR3 has 18 amino acids. CDR1 is MDHEN and CDR2 is SYDVKM in the germline V gene. The CDR3 DNA follows: TGTGCCAGCAGTTTATGGGCCAGCGGGAGTAGTTCCGCCGGGGAGCTGTTTTTT. Protein sequence: CASSLWASGSSSAGELFF.